This T cell receptor (beta chain) was recorded in a study of CD8 T cells in Susac syndrome. Study as a whole: Blood was drawn from patients with Susac syndrome. At that point, they were therapy-naive, on corticosteroids, or on intravenous immunoglobulin alone.

Each Susac syndrome patient had definite or probable disease by recently defined criteria. TEMRA cells were FACS-enriched, unlike CD8+ and CD4+ T cells, which were negatively isolated. RNA totalling roughly 0.45 to 1 ug underwent reverse transcription with random hexamers. With immunoSEQ multiplex PCR, TCR beta CDR3 was amplified across 54 Vbeta and 13 Jbeta. TCRdb re-derived calls from the immunoSEQ multiplex PCR reads in MiXCR, one entry per CDR3 protein. The sample carries 80,000 or so distinct CDR3 sequences, about 92% recorded once. The ends lost 5 bases at V and 14 bases at J; junction bases unmatched: 14. The germline gives CDR1 MDHEN, CDR2 SYDVKM. This CDR3 contains 13 residues.

V is TRBV28 and J is TRBJ1-2; 7 positions match TRBD1. The material sequenced was CD4+ T cells from PBMCs. This clonotype was obtained from a human donor with Susac syndrome. Written as DNA, the CDR3 is TGTGCCAGCAGTCGACTCGCTACAGGGGTGGGTACCTTC. It yields the protein CASSRLATGVGTF.